This TCR beta chain was found in a study of blood T cell repertoires in COVID-19. Enrollment of patients from Seattle took place during active infection, with longitudinal follow-up. Authors' methods: Reference gene primers were amplified, and this amplification served to estimate nucleated cell counts. The repertoire was sequenced with immunoSEQ multiplex PCR; TCRdb's copy has only in-frame clones and lacks some. The V and J calls and clone size come from that table; D and trimming were worked out from the DNA. Seen here are some 290,000 clones, approximately 87% observed once, and the top ten hold 9.5% to 15%. Germline-derived CDR1 and CDR2 are MGHRA and YSYEKL. V gave up 0 bases and J gave up 8 bases, with 16 bases separating them. The length of the CDR3 is 15 residues.

The receptor's source is a woman aged 25 to 45 with COVID-19, enrolled during active disease. This chain connects TRBV4-1 to TRBJ1-1; D not resolved. Sequencing was performed on peripheral blood. The DNA for the CDR3 is TGCGCCAGCAGCCAAGATCCTGGGAGGGTCTCAGAAGCTTTCTTT. It translates to CASSQDPGRVSEAFF.